Described below is a single T cell receptor (beta chain) sequence and its context. This CDR3 is 19 amino acids long. CDR1 is SGHTS and CDR2 is YDEGEE in the germline V gene. Trimming took 2 bases from V and 3 from J; bases not matched to a gene: 18. This specimen belongs to a study of blood T cell repertoires in COVID-19. About the study: COVID-19 samples, acute and convalescent, were from the United States, Italy and Spain. PBMCs, B-cell-depleted T cells, or T cells provided the cDNA or gDNA that made up the material.

Authors' methods: Amplification of reference gene primers provided the estimated nucleated cell counts. Data came from immunoSEQ multiplex PCR; TCRdb stores just in-frame clones and leaves some out. The V and J calls and the clone size are those of that table, but D and trimming were determined from the DNA. The sample contains about 150,000 clones, approximately 89% of which appear only once. The specimen sequenced was peripheral blood. This sequence originates from a human donor in a cohort sampled during active COVID-19. The chain carries TRBV5-8 and TRBJ2-7; 9 nucleotides agree with TRBD1. CDR3 in DNA: TGTGCCAGCAGCTTTTTCGGAGGTGCACCGGGACAGGGACGCTACGAGCAGTACTTC. The encoded protein is CASSFFGGAPGQGRYEQYF.